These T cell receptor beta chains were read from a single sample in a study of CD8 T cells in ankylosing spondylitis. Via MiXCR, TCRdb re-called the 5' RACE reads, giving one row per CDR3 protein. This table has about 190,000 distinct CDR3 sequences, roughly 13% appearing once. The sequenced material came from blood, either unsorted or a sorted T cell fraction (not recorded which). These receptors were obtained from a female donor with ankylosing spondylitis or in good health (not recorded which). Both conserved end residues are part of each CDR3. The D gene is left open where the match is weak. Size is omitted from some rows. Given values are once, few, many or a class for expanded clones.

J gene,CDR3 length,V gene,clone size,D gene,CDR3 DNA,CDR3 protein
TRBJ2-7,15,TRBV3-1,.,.,TGTGCCAGCAGCCCCCAACCGACGGATTCCTACGAGCAGTACTTC,CASSPQPTDSYEQYF
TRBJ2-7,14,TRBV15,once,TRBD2,TGTGCCACCAGCAGAGATAATAGCGGGATTGAGCAGTACTTC,CATSRDNSGIEQYF
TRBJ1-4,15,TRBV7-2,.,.,TGTGCCAGCAGCTCCAGCGGGGAGGTTTGGGAAAAACTGTTTTTT,CASSSSGEVWEKLFF
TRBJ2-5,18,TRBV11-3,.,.,TGTGCCAGCAGCGGGAAAAGGGGGGACCCCACAACAGCGGAGACCCAGTACTTC,CASSGKRGDPTTAETQYF
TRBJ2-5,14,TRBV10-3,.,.,TGTGCCATCAGTGGACGCGGATCGCAAGAGACCCAGTACTTC,CAISGRGSQETQYF
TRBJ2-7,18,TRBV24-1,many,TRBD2,TGTGCCACCAGTGATCTTCCCGGGACTAGTCGGTTTCCCTACGAGCAGTACTTC,CATSDLPGTSRFPYEQYF
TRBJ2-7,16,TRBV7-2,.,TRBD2,TGTGCCAGCAGCTTAGATAGCGGGAGGGCCGGCTACGAGCAGTACTTC,CASSLDSGRAGYEQYF
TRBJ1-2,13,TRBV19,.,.,TGTGCCAGTAGTGCCGGACCCCAAGGCGGCTACACCTTC,CASSAGPQGGYTF
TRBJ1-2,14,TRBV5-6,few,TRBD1,TGTGCCAGCAGCGGGACAGGGGGCGCTTATGGCTACACCTTC,CASSGTGGAYGYTF
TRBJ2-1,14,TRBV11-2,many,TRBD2,TGTGCCAGCAGCTTACCTGGGACTAGCGGTGAGCAGTTCTTC,CASSLPGTSGEQFF
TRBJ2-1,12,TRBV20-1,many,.,TGCAGTGCTAGTCCTCGGCCCGATGAGCAGTTCTTC,CSASPRPDEQFF
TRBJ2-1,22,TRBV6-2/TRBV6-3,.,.,TGTGCCAGCTCTCTGGAGGGCCGAACAGGGGGCTTCCTAGCGGGACGGAGCGATGAGCAGTTCTTC,CASSLEGRTGGFLAGRSDEQFF
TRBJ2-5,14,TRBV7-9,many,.,TGTGCCAGCAGCTTAGGATGGAGACAAGAGACCCAGTACTTC,CASSLGWRQETQYF
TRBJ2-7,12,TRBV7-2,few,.,TGTGCCAGCAGCCCCTCCACACTCGAGCAGTACTTC,CASSPSTLEQYF
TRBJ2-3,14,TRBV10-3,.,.,TGTGCCATCGCCAACAGTCCTAGCACAGATACGCAGTATTTT,CAIANSPSTDTQYF
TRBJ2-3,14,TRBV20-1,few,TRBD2,TGCAGTGCTGGACGGGGGGAGGCGGTAGATACGCAGTATTTT,CSAGRGEAVDTQYF
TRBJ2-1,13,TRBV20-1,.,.,TGCAGTGCCTGGGAGGTGGGACCAAATGAGCAGTTCTTC,CSAWEVGPNEQFF
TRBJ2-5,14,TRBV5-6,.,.,TGTGCCAGCAGCCTCGACTCGTACCAAGAGACCCAGTACTTC,CASSLDSYQETQYF
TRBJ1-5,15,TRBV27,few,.,TGTGCCAGCAGTCCCGGGACGGATAGCAATCAGCCCCAGCATTTT,CASSPGTDSNQPQHF
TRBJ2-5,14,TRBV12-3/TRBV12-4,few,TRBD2,TGTGCCAGCACCGATGGTGCGGGAGGGAAGACCCAGTACTTC,CASTDGAGGKTQYF
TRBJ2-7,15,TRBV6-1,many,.,TGTGCCAGCAGTAGACGGGACCCGTCTTCCTACGAGCAGTACTTC,CASSRRDPSSYEQYF
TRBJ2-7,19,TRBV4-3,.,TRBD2,TGCGCCAGCAGCTTTCAGCCCGGGACTAGCGGAGGGGGGTCATACGAGCAGTACTTC,CASSFQPGTSGGGSYEQYF